Following are 25 T cell receptor beta chains from one sample sequenced in a study of T cells in Graves' hyperthyroidism and ophthalmopathy. TCR beta CDR3 sequences were amplified from RNA transcripts. A set of HTBI primers served as the primers for a first-round RT-PCR of the TCR CDR3. TCRdb called the multiplex PCR reads again in MiXCR, with one record for every CDR3 protein. The profile covers about 500,000 distinct CDR3 sequences, with about 16% appearing a single time and 25% to 35% taken by the ten largest. The sample comprised blood. The receptors stem from a woman in her 30s with Graves' ophthalmopathy.

This clonotype was seen many times. CDR3 bases: TGTGCCAGCAGAGGAAGGGGGCTCGAGCAGTACTTC. Protein: CASRGRGLEQYF. The chain links TRBV7-8 to TRBJ2-7; 7 nucleotides match TRBD1. With V trimmed by 6 bases and J by 6 bases, 5 bases remained unmatched. CDR1 is SGHVS and CDR2 is FQNEAQ in the germline V gene. The CDR3 sequence is 12 residues long.

This clonotype was recorded many times. The chain carries TRBV6-6 and TRBJ2-7; D gene unclear. CDR1 and CDR2 (germline): MNHNY, SVGAGI (reference sequence). V was cut by 0 bases and J by 2 bases, with 14 bases left in between. The CDR3 runs 16 residues. The CDR3 loop reads CASSYSRSVETYEQYF. The CDR3 nucleotides are TGTGCCAGCAGTTACTCGAGGTCGGTCGAAACCTACGAGCAGTACTTC.

This clonotype turned up a few times. The V gene is TRBV6-1, the J gene TRBJ1-1; D gene uncertain. The CDR3 has 13 residues. CDR1 is MNHNS, CDR2 SASEGT, per germline. Trimming removed 4 bases from V and 6 bases from J, with 12 bases in between. Written as DNA, the CDR3 is TGTGCCAGCAGTGCGATTGCGGGGTCTGAAGCTTTCTTT. Amino acid sequence: CASSAIAGSEAFF.

This clonotype was counted at least ten times. The chain employs TRBV28 and TRBJ1-1; D gene uncertain. This CDR3 contains 13 residues. Germline assignment: CDR1 MDHEN and CDR2 SYDVKM. V lost 4 bases to trimming and J lost 4 bases, with 10 bases between them. CDR3 coding DNA: TGTGCCAGCAGTTGGAGGGCGGGCACTGAAGCTTTCTTT. It yields the protein CASSWRAGTEAFF. The complete variable domain, with remaining parts taken from reference TRBV28 and TRBJ1-1, reads DVKVTQSSRYLVKRTGEKVFLECVQDMDHENMFWYRQDPGLGLRLIYFSYDVKMKEKGDIPEGYSVSREKKERFSLILESASTNQTSMYLCASSWRAGTEAFFGQGTRLTVV.

The chain combines TRBV5-6 with TRBJ2-7; D not resolved. The V gene's germline CDR1 is SGHDT and CDR2 YYEEEE. The CDR3 contains 13 residues. Trimming took off 2 bases at V and 3 bases at J, with 9 bases between the two ends. The CDR3 nucleotides are TGTGCCAGCAGCTTCGGCAGCAACTACGAGCAGTACTTC. Its translation is CASSFGSNYEQYF. The entire variable domain, with the rest obtained from reference TRBV5-6 and TRBJ2-7, is as follows: DAGVTQSPTHLIKTRGQQVTLRCSPKSGHDTVSWYQQALGQGPQFIFQYYEEEERQRGNFPDRFSGHQFPNYSSELNVNALLLGDSALYLCASSFGSNYEQYFGPGTRLTVT.

The rearrangement links TRBV5-4 to TRBJ2-3, with D possibly called TRBD1 or TRBD2 (6 bases each). Per germline, CDR1 SGHNT and CDR2 YYREEE (reference sequence). CDR3 length: 15 residues. The V end was cut by 3 bases, the J end by 0 bases, with 11 bases between. The DNA for the CDR3 is TGTGCCAGCAGCTCGGGGGCAACTAGCACAGATACGCAGTATTTT. Its protein product is CASSSGATSTDTQYF. Full variable domain (rest looked up from reference TRBV5-4 and TRBJ2-3): ETGVTQSPTHLIKTRGQQVTLRCSSQSGHNTVSWYQQALGQGPQFIFQYYREEENGRGNFPPRFSGLQFPNYSSELNVNALELDDSALYLCASSSGATSTDTQYFGPGTRLTVL.

This clonotype was counted between two and nine times. Here the CDR3 DNA reads TGTGCCAGCAGCTCGAGCGGATTCTCCTACAATGAGCAGTTCTTC. Residues: CASSSSGFSYNEQFF. The J gene is TRBJ2-1, the V gene TRBV7-3, with TRBD2 as a possible D gene (5 bases). The CDR3 runs to 15 residues. Looked up from germline, CDR1 is SGHTA and CDR2 is FQGTGA. The ends were cut back, 4 bases at V and 0 bases at J, with 10 bases in the middle.

This clonotype has ten or more counts. J is TRBJ1-5 and V is TRBV5-1, with D perhaps matching TRBD1 (5 bases). CDR3 length: 15 residues. Germline V gives CDR1 SGHRS, CDR2 YFSETQ. The germline V and J ends were trimmed by 0 bases and 4 bases, with 11 bases remaining between them. The CDR3: CASSLEGSFNQPQHF. Written as DNA, the CDR3 is TGCGCCAGCAGCTTGGAGGGGTCGTTTAATCAGCCCCAGCATTTT.

The sample holds a few counts of this clonotype. CDR3 nucleotide sequence: TGCAGTGCTGAGCGGGAGGGGGAGGAGACCCAGTACTTC. Translation gives CSAEREGEETQYF. The rearrangement uses TRBV20-1 and TRBJ2-5; 10 bases match TRBD2. This CDR3 is built from 13 residues. After removal of 5 bases from V and 5 bases from J, the junction contained 5 bases not matched to a gene. Germline V CDR1 and CDR2: DFQATT, SNEGSKA (reference sequence).

This clonotype was found many times. The chain carries TRBV6-1 and TRBJ2-3; 8 bases map to TRBD1. Germline loops: CDR1 MNHNS, CDR2 SASEGT. The CDR3 length is 15 residues. The J segment lost 0 bases and the V segment lost 5 bases, leaving 4 bases of the junction unmatched. The CDR3, as DNA: TGTGCCAGCAGTCCTTGGACAGGGAGCACAGATACGCAGTATTTT. Encoded protein: CASSPWTGSTDTQYF.

This clonotype has a count of ten or more. This sequence joins TRBV12-3 or TRBV12-4 and TRBJ2-7, with 7 bases aligning to TRBD1. This CDR3 spans 13 amino acids. J was trimmed by 1 base and V by 6 bases; bases with no gene match: 3. CDR3 region: CASSHRGSYEQYF. The CDR3 coding sequence is TGTGCCAGCAGCCACAGGGGATCCTACGAGCAGTACTTC.

This clonotype was seen repeatedly, ten times or more. V is TRBV7-9 and J is TRBJ2-5; D gene uncertain. Germline CDR1 SEHNR, CDR2 FQNEAQ (reference sequence). V was shortened by 1 base and J by 5 bases, with 20 bases between the two germline ends. The CDR3 runs 17 residues. The CDR3 DNA follows: TGTGCCAGCAGCTTAGTATTAGGAAGGCCCCAAGGGGAGACCCAGTACTTC. It encodes CASSLVLGRPQGETQYF. Full variable domain (rest looked up from reference TRBV7-9 and TRBJ2-5): DTGVSQNPRHKITKRGQNVTFRCDPISEHNRLYWYRQTLGQGPEFLTYFQNEAQLEKSRLLSDRFSAERPKGSFSTLEIQRTEQGDSAMYLCASSLVLGRPQGETQYFGPGTRLLVL.

The chain carries TRBV6-2 or TRBV6-3 and TRBJ2-7; D call uncertain. The germline V gene has CDR1 MNHEY and CDR2 SVGEGT. Trimming shortened V by 2 bases and J by 5 bases, and 7 bases separated the two germline ends. This CDR3 comprises 12 residues. The CDR3 loop reads CASSYPANEQYF. In DNA, the CDR3 is TGTGCCAGCAGTTACCCGGCCAACGAGCAGTACTTC.

This clonotype has at least ten counts. V and J are TRBV3-1 and TRBJ2-3; tentatively, D is TRBD2 (5 bases). CDR3 size: 17 residues. The germline V and J ends were trimmed by 0 bases and 3 bases, with 16 bases remaining between them. CDR1 and CDR2 from the germline V gene are LGHDT and YNNKEL (reference sequence). The CDR3 sequence: CASSQELGGFGTDTQYF. The CDR3, as DNA: TGTGCCAGCAGCCAAGAATTAGGAGGCTTTGGGACAGATACGCAGTATTTT.

In its sample, this clonotype was seen a few times. The chain carries TRBV9 and TRBJ1-1, with D uncertain. Trimming pared 0 bases from V and 2 bases from J, leaving 17 bases between. The CDR3 extends over 17 amino acids. Looked up from germline, CDR1 is SGDLS and CDR2 is YYNGEE. CDR3: CASSVDVNSHLNTEAFF. The CDR3 DNA reads TGTGCCAGCAGCGTAGACGTCAACAGCCACTTAAACACTGAAGCTTTCTTT.

This clonotype was found a few times. This chain links TRBV19 with TRBJ1-1, with D possibly being TRBD1 (5 bases). The CDR3 has 17 residues. The V and J ends lost 3 bases and 3 bases respectively, with 20 bases between them. Germline V gene lookup returns CDR1 LNHDA and CDR2 SQIVND (reference sequence). This CDR3 reads CASSISRGLRRYTEAFF. In DNA form, the CDR3 reads TGTGCCAGTAGTATTTCTCGGGGACTCCGGAGGTACACTGAAGCTTTCTTT.

This clonotype was picked up many times. This chain joins TRBV28 and TRBJ2-7, with D unclear. Germline CDR1 is MDHEN and CDR2 is SYDVKM. V lost 6 bases and J 3 bases, leaving 18 bases between the germline ends. The CDR3 spans 15 residues. In nucleotides, the CDR3 is TGTGCCAGCAGCCCGTACGAGTCTTGGTTCTACGAGCAGTACTTC. Residues: CASSPYESWFYEQYF.

Ten or more counts support this clonotype. The chain joins TRBV2 to TRBJ1-5; a weak D match, TRBD1 (5 bases). Germline CDR1 is SNHLY and CDR2 is FYNNEI. The CDR3 length is 15 residues. Trimming removed 6 bases at V and 1 base at J, with 13 bases between. The chain's CDR3 is CASSRTSGSNQPQHF. The CDR3 DNA reads as TGTGCCAGCAGCCGGACATCCGGGAGCAATCAGCCCCAGCATTTT.

The gene calls are TRBV15 and TRBJ1-5; D is unresolved. The V end was cut by 4 bases, the J end by 3 bases, with 4 bases between. The length of the CDR3 is 12 residues. The germline V gene has CDR1 LNHNV and CDR2 YYDKDF (reference sequence). Here the CDR3 DNA reads TGTGCCACCAGCACCTTCAATCAGCCCCAGCATTTT. Its protein product is CATSTFNQPQHF.

V usage is TRBV6-2 or TRBV6-3 and J usage is TRBJ2-7; D gene ambiguous. Germline V gives CDR1 MNHEY, CDR2 SVGEGT. CDR3 length equals 13 residues. Trimming cost V 0 bases and J 5 bases, with 8 bases left between them. CDR3 amino acids: CASSYSLGDEQYF. For the CDR3, the DNA is TGTGCCAGCAGTTACTCGCTTGGGGACGAGCAGTACTTC.

This clonotype was seen a few times. The J gene is TRBJ1-5, the V gene TRBV7-2; D is unclear. V lost 5 bases and J lost 3, with 8 bases in between. The CDR3 totals 13 residues. The V gene's germline CDR1 is SGHTA and CDR2 FQGNSA. The CDR3 is CASSIDVNQPQHF. The CDR3 nucleotides are TGTGCCAGCAGCATCGACGTCAATCAGCCCCAGCATTTT.

As for this clonotype: No conserved phenylalanine or tryptophan ends this CDR3, so it is likely a read error. The limits of the CDR3 on the DNA are not certain, so only TCRdb's listed CDR3 is given. The chain recombines TRBV7-2 with TRBJ2-7; the table's D call, TRBD1, was not checked against the DNA. In germline, CDR1 is SGHTA, CDR2 FQGNSA. The CDR3 is 15 residues long, ends included. This chain's CDR3 is CASSLGGGISYEQCS.

In its sample, this clonotype was seen many times. The chain uses TRBV5-6 and TRBJ1-3, with no clear D. V lost 2 bases and J 0 bases, leaving 12 bases between the germline ends. CDR1 SGHDT and CDR2 YYEEEE come from the germline V gene. CDR3 length: 16 residues. The CDR3 here is CASSFGRVDSGNTIYF. The CDR3 DNA reads TGTGCCAGCAGCTTTGGTAGGGTCGACTCTGGAAACACCATATATTTT.

This chain connects TRBV7-2 to TRBJ2-4; no reliable D call. Germline V gene data show CDR1 as SGHTA and CDR2 as FQGNSA. With 5 bases removed from V and 5 bases from J, the gap between germline ends came to 16 bases. The CDR3 sequence is 15 residues long. CDR3 sequence (DNA): TGTGCCAGCAGCCGGACCAGGACGGAACAAAACATTCAGTACTTC. Encoded protein: CASSRTRTEQNIQYF.

This clonotype was detected many times. V gene TRBV28 combines with J gene TRBJ1-5; 8 bases are shared with TRBD1. From germline, CDR1 is MDHEN and CDR2 SYDVKM. The CDR3 totals 16 residues. V lost 5 bases, J lost 2 bases, and 8 bases stayed unmatched. In nucleotides, the CDR3 is TGTGCCAGCAGTACCGAACAGGGGGGCGGCAATCAGCCCCAGCATTTT. Translated: CASSTEQGGGNQPQHF.